One sample yielded the 2 T cell receptor beta chains listed below, sequenced in a study of blood T cell repertoires in COVID-19. Assay: immunoSEQ multiplex PCR; the TCRdb copy retains only in-frame clones and omits some. Among 70,000 to 80,000 clones listed, approximately 86% were seen once. The sample comprised peripheral blood. The source of these receptors is a human donor in a cohort sampled during active COVID-19.

The chain has TRBV11-2 and TRBJ2-5; D is unresolved. The V gene lost 3 bases and the J gene lost 5 bases, with 10 bases spanning the gap. The germline CDR1 and CDR2 sequences are SGHAT and FQNNGV. The CDR3 has 13 amino acids. The CDR3 protein is CASSFTTEETQYF. The CDR3 DNA follows: TGTGCCAGCAGCTTTACCACGGAGGAGACCCAGTACTTC.

This chain connects TRBV7-2 to TRBJ2-7; weak D call: TRBD2 (6 bases). Trimming left V 2 bases short and J 6 bases short, with 14 bases between. Germline V gives CDR1 SGHTA, CDR2 FQGNSA. The CDR3 consists of 14 residues. The CDR3 sequence is CASSLQGSRGEQYF. The CDR3 DNA reads TGTGCCAGCAGCTTACAGGGCTCGCGGGGCGAGCAGTACTTC.